This TCR beta chain was found in a study of regulatory T cells in long-lasting Graves disease. This clonotype was found many times. The antigen remains undetermined. CDR3 length equals 15 residues. Trimming took 2 bases from V and 7 from J, leaving 15 bases between them. Arm-PCR of CDR3 regions and iRepertoire HTBI primers were the basis on which TCR beta libraries were built. MiXCR, applied by TCRdb to the multiplex PCR reads, yields one record per CDR3 protein. The sample has more than 450,000 distinct CDR3 sequences, 12% seen once. Time point specified: newly diagnosed GD, antithyroid drugs for less than 3 months. The authors made the TCR library using RNA they extracted from PBMCs. Whole-study results and caveats: Persistent-disease Graves' patients showed less TCR diversity than new cases.

This same sample was also part of a study on T cells in Graves' hyperthyroidism and ophthalmopathy.

The source was peripheral blood mononuclear cells (PBMCs), collected at new diagnosis, from a patient treated with antithyroid drugs. The chain recombines TRBV12-3 or TRBV12-4 with TRBJ1-5; the D gene is possibly TRBD1 (5 bases). The clonotype comes from a woman in her 30s with Graves disease. For the CDR3, the DNA is TGTGCCAGCAGTTTATCCTCGGGGGTAGGACAGCCCCAGCATTTT. This gives the protein CASSLSSGVGQPQHF.